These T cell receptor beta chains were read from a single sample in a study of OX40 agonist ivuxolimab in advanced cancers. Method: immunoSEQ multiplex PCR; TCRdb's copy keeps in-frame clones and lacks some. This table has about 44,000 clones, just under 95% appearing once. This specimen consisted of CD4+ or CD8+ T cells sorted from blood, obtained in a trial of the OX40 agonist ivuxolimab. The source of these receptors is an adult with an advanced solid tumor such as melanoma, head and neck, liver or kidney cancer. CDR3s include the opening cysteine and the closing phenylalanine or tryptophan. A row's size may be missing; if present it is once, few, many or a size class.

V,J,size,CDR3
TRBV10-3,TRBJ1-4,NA,CAISGGQLNEKLFF
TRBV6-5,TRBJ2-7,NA,CASSPSAGFYEQYF
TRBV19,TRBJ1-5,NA,CASSWDRGDYSNQPQHF
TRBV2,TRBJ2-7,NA,CASLTGTAYEQYF
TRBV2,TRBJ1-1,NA,CASSEWASRNTEAFF
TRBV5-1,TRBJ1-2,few,CASSLASGVPYGYTF
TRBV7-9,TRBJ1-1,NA,CASSLDVRAVTEAFF
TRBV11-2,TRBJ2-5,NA,CASRPAGKETQYF
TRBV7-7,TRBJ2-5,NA,CASSLGGAGRIGTQYF
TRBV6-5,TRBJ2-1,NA,CASSSASGVGNEQFF
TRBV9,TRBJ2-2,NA,CASSVGGRTGELFF
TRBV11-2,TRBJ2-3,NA,CASSLELTDTQYF
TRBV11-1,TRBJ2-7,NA,CASSPGLAGHEQYF
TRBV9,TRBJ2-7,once,CASSVGGGGTYEQYF
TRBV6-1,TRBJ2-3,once,CASSDILGRAADTQYF
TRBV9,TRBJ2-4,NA,CASSSGLEITKNIQYF
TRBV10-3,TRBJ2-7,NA,CAIRDRDSYEQYF
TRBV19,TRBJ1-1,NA,CASSEGQRHIGTEAFF
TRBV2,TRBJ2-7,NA,CASSEGTSARGYEQYF
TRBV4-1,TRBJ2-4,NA,CASSQGFREAAKNIQYF
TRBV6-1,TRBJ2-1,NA,CASSGTITLNEQFF
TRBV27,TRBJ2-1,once,CASSYSFFNEQFF
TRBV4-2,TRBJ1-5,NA,CASSQARSSNQPQHF
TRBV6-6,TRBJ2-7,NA,CASSTTGYEQYF
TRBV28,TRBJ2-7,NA,CASSFLPRMSSYEQYF
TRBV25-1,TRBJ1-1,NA,CASSGQGLRTEAFF
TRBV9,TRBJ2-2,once,CASSVGTANTGELFF
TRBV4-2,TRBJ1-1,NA,CASSQRVAQGMNTEAFF
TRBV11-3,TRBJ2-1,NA,CASSPSLPDEQFF
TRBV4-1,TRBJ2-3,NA,CASSPGTDTQYF
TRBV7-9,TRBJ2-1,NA,CASSLFYSPYNEQFF
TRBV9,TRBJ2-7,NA,CASNPQGNSYEQYF
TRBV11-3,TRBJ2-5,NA,CASSLEGGLAGNQETQYF
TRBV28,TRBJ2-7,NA,CASSRRKAGTGDYEQYF
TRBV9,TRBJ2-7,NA,CASSVEGVTTGEQYF
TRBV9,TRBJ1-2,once,CASSASGQTNYGYTF
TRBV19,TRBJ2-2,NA,CASGDFLNTGELFF
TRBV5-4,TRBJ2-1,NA,CASSTSGLAGTNEQFF
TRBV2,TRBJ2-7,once,CASSDRGRDEQYF
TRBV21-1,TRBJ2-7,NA,CASSKMGGDRPSYEQYF
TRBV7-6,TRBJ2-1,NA,CASSWGGGSNNEQFF
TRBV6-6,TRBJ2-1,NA,CASSWGTNEQFF
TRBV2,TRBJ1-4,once,CAAQGQGAFEKLFF
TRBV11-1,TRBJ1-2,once,CASSLTGPIGSFGYTF
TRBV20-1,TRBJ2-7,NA,CSATPNYEQYF
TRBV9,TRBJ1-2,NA,CASSVASTGGIGNGYTF
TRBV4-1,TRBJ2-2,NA,CASSQDRSKTGELFF
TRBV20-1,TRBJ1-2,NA,CSATGNYGYTF
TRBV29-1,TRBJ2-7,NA,CSVVQVGEQYF
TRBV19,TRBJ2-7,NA,CASSYTSGAYEQYF
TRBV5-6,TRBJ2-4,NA,CASSLWRTGQNIQYF
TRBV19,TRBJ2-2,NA,CASSIYGLNTGELFF
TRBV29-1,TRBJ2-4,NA,CSVEERGENIQYF
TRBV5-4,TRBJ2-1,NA,CASSYRLAGGLYNEQFF